Listed below are T cell receptor beta chains from one sample, sequenced in a study of early T cells in non-severe SARS-CoV-2 infection. MiXCR was run by TCRdb on the 5' RACE reads, yielding one entry per CDR3 protein. The data show approximately 50,000 distinct CDR3 sequences, with about 10% seen just once and around 14% held by the top ten. The sample was whole blood. These receptors were taken from an adult who was a healthcare worker with PCR-confirmed SARS-CoV-2 infection or an uninfected control (not recorded which). Each CDR3 is given with its conserved first and last residue. D genes are given only for firm matches. Clone size is shown for a subset of rows, as once, few, many or a class of expanded clone.

TRBV3-1	.	many	TRBJ2-3	CASSQGTGADTQYF	TGTGCCAGCAGCCAAGGAACAGGTGCAGATACGCAGTATTTT
TRBV6-5	.	many	TRBJ1-5	CASSYGGGNQPQHF	TGTGCCAGCAGTTATGGTGGGGGCAATCAGCCCCAGCATTTT
TRBV10-3	.	few	TRBJ2-5	CAIRKQGNEETQYF	TGTGCCATCAGGAAGCAGGGGAACGAAGAGACCCAGTACTTC
TRBV4-2	.	.	TRBJ2-3	CASSQPADTQYF	TGTGCCAGCAGCCAACCAGCGGATACGCAGTATTTT
TRBV12-3/TRBV12-4	.	many	TRBJ2-5	CASSFRTRDAQYF	TGTGCCAGCAGTTTTAGGACGAGGGATGCCCAGTACTTC
TRBV19	TRBD1	few	TRBJ1-1	CASSISPGQGEAFF	TGTGCCAGTAGTATATCCCCGGGACAGGGAGAAGCTTTCTTT
TRBV20-1	TRBD2	many	TRBJ2-1	CSARTSGPYNEQFF	TGCAGTGCTAGAACTAGCGGGCCCTACAATGAGCAGTTCTTC
TRBV29-1	TRBD1	many	TRBJ2-7	CSVASTGGSYEQYF	TGCAGCGTCGCGTCGACAGGGGGGTCCTACGAGCAGTACTTC
TRBV7-9	TRBD2	many	TRBJ2-3	CASSLASATSGSADTQYF	TGTGCCAGCAGCTTAGCGAGCGCGACTAGCGGGAGTGCAGATACGCAGTATTTT
TRBV27	.	.	TRBJ2-7	CASTWGPIYEQYF	TGTGCCAGCACCTGGGGACCCATCTACGAGCAGTACTTC
TRBV5-1	TRBD1	.	TRBJ1-2	CASSPTTGGINYGYTF	TGCGCCAGCAGCCCGACGACAGGGGGCATCAACTATGGCTACACCTTC
TRBV7-6	.	many	TRBJ2-1	CASSLLRQVNNEQFF	TGTGCCAGCAGCTTATTACGACAAGTGAACAATGAGCAGTTCTTC
TRBV28	.	few	TRBJ2-7	CASSIQGYEQYF	TGTGCCAGCAGCATACAGGGCTACGAGCAGTACTTC
TRBV9	.	few	TRBJ2-3	CASSTWGAEDTQYF	TGTGCCAGCAGCACCTGGGGGGCGGAGGATACGCAGTATTTT
TRBV7-6	.	many	TRBJ2-7	CASSLPRGEQYF	TGTGCCAGCAGCTTACCGAGGGGCGAGCAGTACTTC
TRBV28	TRBD2	few	TRBJ2-1	CASSPGLAGSKQFF	TGTGCCAGCAGTCCCGGACTAGCGGGATCCAAGCAGTTCTTC
TRBV10-3	TRBD1	.	TRBJ2-3	CASKGTGYTDTQYF	TGTGCCTCCAAGGGGACAGGGTACACAGATACGCAGTATTTT
TRBV20-1	.	many	TRBJ2-7	CSATTVSYEQYF	TGCAGTGCGACGACAGTGTCCTACGAGCAGTACTTC
TRBV7-2	.	many	TRBJ2-3	CASGPAYTDTQYF	TGTGCCAGCGGACCCGCTTACACAGATACGCAGTATTTT
TRBV7-9	.	.	TRBJ2-3	CASSLAANTQYF	TGTGCCAGCAGCTTAGCGGCTAATACGCAGTATTTT
TRBV28	.	many	TRBJ1-5	CASTGGGGGNQPQHF	TGTGCCAGCACCGGGGGGGGCGGAGGCAATCAGCCCCAGCATTTT
TRBV29-1	TRBD2	.	TRBJ2-1	CSAPGLAGGPWGNEQFF	TGCAGCGCCCCGGGACTAGCGGGAGGGCCCTGGGGCAATGAGCAGTTCTTC
TRBV10-3	.	few	TRBJ2-1	CAISARGDSYNEQFF	TGTGCCATCAGTGCTCGGGGCGATTCCTACAATGAGCAGTTCTTC
TRBV7-2	TRBD2	many	TRBJ2-5	CASSLVDSGRAIPQETQYF	TGTGCCAGCAGCTTAGTTGATAGCGGGAGGGCTATACCCCAAGAGACCCAGTACTTC
TRBV7-9	TRBD2	many	TRBJ2-7	CASSPGPGGGIYEQYF	TGTGCCAGCAGCCCTGGCCCGGGGGGAGGGATTTACGAGCAGTACTTC
TRBV29-1	TRBD1	few	TRBJ2-1	CSVSPGQAFDEQFF	TGCAGCGTGAGCCCGGGACAGGCCTTTGATGAGCAGTTCTTC
TRBV4-3	.	few	TRBJ1-1	CASSQEVFEAEAFF	TGCGCCAGCAGCCAAGAAGTGTTCGAGGCTGAAGCTTTCTTT
TRBV5-1	.	few	TRBJ1-3	CASSLAGGRYGNTIYF	TGCGCCAGCAGCTTGGCCGGGGGACGGTATGGAAACACCATATATTTT
TRBV4-3	.	many	TRBJ2-1	CASSQARGIEQFF	TGCGCCAGCAGCCAAGCCCGGGGGATTGAGCAGTTCTTC
TRBV7-9	.	.	TRBJ1-1	CASSAPGTENTEAFF	TGTGCCAGCAGCGCTCCCGGGACGGAGAACACTGAAGCTTTCTTT